Below, 19 T cell receptor beta chains from the same sample are listed, as sequenced in a study of T-cell memory formation after mild COVID-19. In TCRdb, the 5' RACE reads were re-called with MiXCR into one record per CDR3 protein. The data contain 280,000 or so distinct CDR3 sequences, 8% to 9% of them singletons. The sequencing input was PBMCs or a T cell subset sorted from them (not recorded which). These receptors all come from a man in his late teens or twenties who had mild COVID-19 (a few samples of this study predate the infection). Cell type and time point are not known.

V is TRBV3-1 and J is TRBJ1-4, with 8 bases matching TRBD1. The ends lost 3 bases at V and 5 bases at J; junction bases unmatched: 14. Germline lookup yields CDR1 LGHDT and CDR2 YNNKEL (reference sequence). The CDR3 length is 18 residues. The CDR3 loop is CASSQGVGTGTLNEKLFF. The CDR3 nucleotides are TGTGCCAGCAGCCAGGGGGTCGGGACAGGTACACTGAATGAAAAACTGTTTTTT.

In its sample, this clonotype was seen a few times. The chain is built from TRBV20-1 and TRBJ2-5; the D call may be TRBD1 or TRBD2 (5 bases each). CDR1 DFQATT and CDR2 SNEGSKA come from the germline V gene (reference sequence). Trimming pared 6 bases from V and 2 bases from J, leaving 19 bases between. The CDR3 sequence is 15 residues long. The CDR3 nucleotides read TGCAGTGCCAGTCCTTGGGACCGCGATCAAGAGACCCAGTACTTC. It yields the protein CSASPWDRDQETQYF.

The rearrangement joins TRBV5-1 to TRBJ2-2, with TRBD1 as a possible D gene (5 bases). CDR1 is SGHRS, CDR2 YFSETQ, per germline. The length of the CDR3 is 16 residues. Trimming took 5 bases from V and 2 from J, leaving 16 bases between them. The CDR3 bases are TGCGCCAGCAGAGTAGGGGTCGCCGAAAACACCGGGGAGCTGTTTTTT. Amino acid sequence: CASRVGVAENTGELFF.

A few counts support this clonotype. The chain employs TRBV11-3 and TRBJ1-6; D unresolved. Per the germline V gene, CDR1 is SGHNT and CDR2 is YENEEA. The germline V and J ends were trimmed by 3 bases and 0 bases, with 12 bases remaining between them. The CDR3 contains 17 residues. The CDR3 DNA is TGTGCCAGCAGCTTCAACCCGCCCGTCTCCTATAATTCACCCCTCCACTTT. Translation: CASSFNPPVSYNSPLHF.

This clonotype appeared many times. The chain joins TRBV5-1 to TRBJ2-1; TRBD1 matches at 7 bases. Germline-derived CDR1 and CDR2 are SGHRS and YFSETQ. This CDR3 is built from 15 residues. The V segment lost 4 bases and the J segment 6 bases; nucleotides outside the gene matches: 10. Written as DNA, the CDR3 is TGCGCCAGCAGCCCCGGACAGGCGACCTTCAATGAGCAGTTCTTC. Its protein product is CASSPGQATFNEQFF.

This clonotype came up a few times. The V and J genes are TRBV29-1 and TRBJ1-1; D is undetermined. Germline V lookup: CDR1 SQVTM, CDR2 ANQGSEA. Trimming took 4 bases from V and 0 from J, leaving 15 bases between them. The CDR3 is made up of 15 amino acids. DNA for the CDR3: TGCAGCGTTGTAACCCCCGACGGGATGAACACTGAAGCTTTCTTT. This translates into CSVVTPDGMNTEAFF.

This clonotype was recorded a few times. V usage is TRBV10-3 and J usage is TRBJ2-3; the D gene could be TRBD1 or TRBD2 (5 bases each). Trimming stripped 3 bases from V and 2 bases from J, with 12 bases between. The CDR3 is 15 amino acids. Germline values: CDR1 ENHRY, CDR2 SYGVKD. The CDR3 here is CAISESGRFTDTQYF. CDR3 nucleotide sequence: TGTGCCATCAGTGAATCGGGACGGTTCACAGATACGCAGTATTTT.

This clonotype was picked up a small number of times. V gene TRBV12-3 or TRBV12-4 combines with J gene TRBJ1-5; D not certain. The CDR3 is 12 residues long. The V and J ends lost 7 bases and 7 bases respectively, with 11 bases between them. CDR3 bases: TGTGCCAGCACCAACCTGTACCAGCCCCAGCATTTT. Protein: CASTNLYQPQHF.

The genes are TRBV6-5 and TRBJ1-1; a possible D gene is TRBD1 (5 bases). The V end lost 6 bases, the J end lost 3 bases, and 14 bases lay between the germline ends. Germline V gene data show CDR1 as MNHEY and CDR2 as SVGAGI. The CDR3 has 14 amino acids. The CDR3 sequence is CASSQLGVHTEAFF. The CDR3 DNA is TGTGCCAGCAGCCAACTGGGGGTGCACACTGAAGCTTTCTTT.

This clonotype has a count of ten or more. The rearrangement joins TRBV5-1 to TRBJ1-5; a possible D gene is TRBD1 (5 bases). Trimming pared 1 base from V and 4 bases from J, leaving 12 bases between. Germline-derived CDR1 and CDR2 are SGHRS and YFSETQ. This CDR3 region has 15 residues. CDR3 loop: CASSLLGGLNQPQHF. As DNA, the CDR3 is TGCGCCAGCAGCTTGTTGGGGGGATTAAATCAGCCCCAGCATTTT.

This clonotype was counted at least ten times. The DNA of the CDR3 is TGTGCCAGCACCACCTGGACAACAAAAAACATTCAGTACTTC. It specifies CASTTWTTKNIQYF. The rearrangement joins TRBV12-3 or TRBV12-4 to TRBJ2-4; D possibly corresponds to TRBD1 (5 bases). The CDR3 covers 14 residues. The V end was cut by 7 bases, the J end by 4 bases, with 14 bases between.

This clonotype was detected a few times. The chain carries TRBV5-1 and TRBJ2-1; 9 bases agree with TRBD1. Germline V CDR1 and CDR2: SGHRS, YFSETQ. The CDR3 length is 14 residues. Trimming took 4 bases from V and 4 from J; bases not matched to a gene: 3. The chain's CDR3 is CASSGTGNYNEQFF. The CDR3 nucleotides read TGCGCCAGCAGCGGGACAGGGAATTACAATGAGCAGTTCTTC. The full variable domain, completed using reference TRBV5-1 and TRBJ2-1, is KAGVTQTPRYLIKTRGQQVTLSCSPISGHRSVSWYQQTPGQGLQFLFEYFSETQRNKGNFPGRFSGRQFSNSRSEMNVSTLELGDSALYLCASSGTGNYNEQFFGPGTRLTVL.

This chain uses TRBV7-6 with TRBJ2-7; D is perhaps TRBD1 or TRBD2 (5 bases each). The CDR3 runs 17 residues. The germline CDR1 and CDR2 sequences are SGHVS and FNYEAQ. V lost 4 bases to trimming and J lost 2 bases, with 21 bases between them. The CDR3 here is CASSSPRGAGPAYEQYF. Written as DNA, the CDR3 is TGTGCCAGCAGCTCACCCCGGGGCGCAGGGCCCGCCTACGAGCAGTACTTC. Variable domain in full (rest from reference TRBV7-6 and TRBJ2-7): GAGVSQSPRYKVTKRGQDVALRCDPISGHVSLYWYRQALGQGPEFLTYFNYEAQQDKSGLPNDRFSAERPEGSISTLTIQRTEQRDSAMYRCASSSPRGAGPAYEQYFGPGTRLTVT.

The V gene is TRBV20-1, the J gene TRBJ2-3, with no clear D. V dropped 3 bases and J dropped 5 bases, with 9 bases sitting between them. From germline, CDR1 is DFQATT and CDR2 SNEGSKA (reference sequence). CDR3 length: 12 amino acids. CDR3 in amino acids: CSARTPGDTQYF. CDR3 nucleotide sequence: TGCAGTGCTAGGACTCCGGGAGATACGCAGTATTTT.

The chain links TRBV6-6 to TRBJ2-7, with TRBD2 as a possible D gene (5 bases). Trimming stripped 5 bases from V and 5 bases from J, with 10 bases between. Germline lookup yields CDR1 MNHNY and CDR2 SVGAGI (reference sequence). The CDR3 totals 12 residues. DNA for the CDR3: TGTGCCAGCAGTGAGGGCAGGAACGAGCAGTACTTC. It codes for CASSEGRNEQYF.

The sample holds a few counts of this clonotype. This chain's CDR3 is CASSRQVQETQYF. The CDR3 coding sequence is TGTGCCAGCAGCCGACAGGTACAAGAGACCCAGTACTTC. The rearrangement joins TRBV7-3 to TRBJ2-5; maybe TRBD1 (6 bases). V lost 5 bases, J lost 2 bases, and 9 bases lay in between. The CDR3 is 13 residues long. CDR1 and CDR2 from the germline V gene are SGHTA and FQGTGA.

The chain joins TRBV7-2 to TRBJ2-3; no firm D call. V was cut by 3 bases and J by 5 bases, with 9 bases left in between. The CDR3 has 13 residues. In germline, CDR1 is SGHTA, CDR2 FQGNSA. The CDR3, as DNA: TGTGCCAGCAGCTTGGGCCCGGTAGATACGCAGTATTTT. This translates into CASSLGPVDTQYF.

This clonotype was picked up a small number of times. The chain joins TRBV10-3 to TRBJ2-3, with TRBD2 as a possible D gene (6 bases). Trimming took off 6 bases at V and 1 base at J, with 17 bases between the two ends. This CDR3 is built from 16 residues. CDR1 ENHRY and CDR2 SYGVKD come from the germline V gene. The CDR3 DNA reads as TGTGCCATCAGAGCCCGTGTGGAGGGTGGCACAGATACGCAGTATTTT. It encodes CAIRARVEGGTDTQYF.

In its sample, this clonotype was seen many times. The V gene is TRBV5-1, the J gene TRBJ1-1; 7 nucleotides align to TRBD1. Germline CDR1 and CDR2: SGHRS and YFSETQ. The CDR3 is 14 amino acids. V was pared by 0 bases and J by 6 bases, with 5 bases of the junction left unmatched. CDR3: CASSLEGAAAEAFF. The CDR3 nucleotides are TGCGCCAGCAGCTTGGAGGGGGCGGCGGCTGAAGCTTTCTTT.